This T cell receptor beta chain was identified in a study of T cells after yellow fever vaccination. Study-wide results and caveats: Although most clonotypes did not, a small share appeared in both CD4 and CD8 compartments. FACS-sorted repertoires could contain abundant clonotypes contaminating from the bulk population. The study re-detected most primary-vaccination clones after the booster (approximately 97% CD4, 88% CD8).

This clonotype was observed a handful of times. As yet, its antigen is unknown. Template switching with 5'RACE generated the TCR cDNA and added a universal primer site and UMIs. One entry per CDR3 protein results from TCRdb running MiXCR on the 5' RACE reads. This repertoire shows 300,000 to 400,000 distinct CDR3 sequences, 8.5% to 10% found once; its top ten account for over 15%. The CDR3 totals 11 residues. V lost 3 bases, J lost 3 bases, and 0 bases lay in between. Germline V gene sequence: CDR1 SGHDN, CDR2 FVKESK. This TCR came from a man aged 18 to 35 who received the YFV17D yellow fever vaccine. The gene calls are TRBV14 and TRBJ1-3; D not certain. The source was PBMCs, collected on the day of the first yellow fever vaccination. CDR3 bases: TGTGCCAGCAGCCATGGAAACACCATATATTTT. Encoded protein: CASSHGNTIYF. Based on the CDR3 plus reference TRBV14 and TRBJ1-3, the full variable domain is EAGVTQFPSHSVIEKGQTVTLRCDPISGHDNLYWYRRVMGKEIKFLLHFVKESKQDESGMPNNRFLAERTGGTYSTLKVQPAELEDSGVYFCASSHGNTIYFGEGSWLTVV.